Included here is one T cell receptor (beta chain) sequence, with context. Its target is not known. The data derive from a study of T cell repertoires in cytomegalovirus infection. At the level of the study: Both a matching HLA type and CMV infection were indicated by public TCR beta signatures. Points from the study as a whole: CMV carriers having the relevant HLA were flagged by cumulative public TCR beta family frequency. The ex vivo response was dominated by HLA-C-restricted CMV-specific TCR beta clonotypes.

TCRdb itself ran the reads through MiXCR, one entry per CDR3 protein. This sample has hundreds of thousands of distinct CDR3 sequences; roughly 15% occur once, and the top ten carry around 12%. Germline-derived CDR1 and CDR2 are DFQATT and SNEGSKA (reference sequence). V lost 3 bases to trimming and J lost 1 base; unmatched junction nucleotides: 11. This CDR3 is 18 amino acids long. Sequenced input: PBMCs. The rearrangement joins TRBV20-1 to TRBJ2-5; 13 bases are shared with TRBD2. The TCR comes from a human donor in good health (CMV status not recorded). Some clones in this sample may be carry-over from other donors' samples. The CDR3 nucleotides read TGCAGTGCTAGGGACAAACTAGCGGGGGGGAGTTTCCAAGAGACCCAGTACTTC. Protein: CSARDKLAGGSFQETQYF.